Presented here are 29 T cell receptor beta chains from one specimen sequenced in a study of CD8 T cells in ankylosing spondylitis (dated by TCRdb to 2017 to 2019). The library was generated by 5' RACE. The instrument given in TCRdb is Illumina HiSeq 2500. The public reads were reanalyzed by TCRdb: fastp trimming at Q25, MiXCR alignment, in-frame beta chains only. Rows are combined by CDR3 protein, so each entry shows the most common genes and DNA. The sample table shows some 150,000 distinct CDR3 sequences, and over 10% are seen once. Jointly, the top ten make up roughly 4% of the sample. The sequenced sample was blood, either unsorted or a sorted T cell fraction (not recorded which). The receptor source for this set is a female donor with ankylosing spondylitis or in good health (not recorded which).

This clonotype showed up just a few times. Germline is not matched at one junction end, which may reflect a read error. CDR3 residues: CAGSLSTASDEQFF. In nucleotides, the CDR3 is TGTGCCGGCAGCTTATCTACGGCTTCGGATGAGCAGTTCTTC. The gene calls are TRBV7-2 and TRBJ2-1; D is undetermined. The CDR3 covers 14 residues. Germline V gene sequence: CDR1 SGHTA, CDR2 FQGNSA.

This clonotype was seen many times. CDR3 in amino acids: CSVTLRDTEAFF. CDR3 nucleotides: TGCAGTGTCACGCTCCGGGACACTGAAGCTTTCTTT. V gene TRBV20-1 combines with J gene TRBJ1-1; D uncertain. The CDR3 covers 12 residues. Trimming left V 7 bases short and J 3 bases short, with 12 bases between. From germline, CDR1 is DFQATT and CDR2 SNEGSKA (reference sequence).

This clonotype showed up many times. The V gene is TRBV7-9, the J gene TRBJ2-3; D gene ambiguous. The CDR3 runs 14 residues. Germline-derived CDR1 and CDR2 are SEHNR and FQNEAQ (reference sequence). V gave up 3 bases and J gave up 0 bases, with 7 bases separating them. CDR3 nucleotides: TGTGCCAGCAGCTTTGTAGACAGCACAGATACGCAGTATTTT. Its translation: CASSFVDSTDTQYF.

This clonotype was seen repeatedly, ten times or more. This chain's CDR3 is CASRPGLDLNEQFF. CDR3 nucleotides: TGTGCCAGCAGGCCGGGACTAGACTTAAATGAGCAGTTCTTC. The chain couples TRBV7-8 to TRBJ2-1; 8 nucleotides align to TRBD2. Trimming removed 6 bases from V and 7 bases from J; junction bases left unmatched: 8. The germline V gene encodes CDR1 SGHVS and CDR2 FQNEAQ. The CDR3 consists of 14 residues.

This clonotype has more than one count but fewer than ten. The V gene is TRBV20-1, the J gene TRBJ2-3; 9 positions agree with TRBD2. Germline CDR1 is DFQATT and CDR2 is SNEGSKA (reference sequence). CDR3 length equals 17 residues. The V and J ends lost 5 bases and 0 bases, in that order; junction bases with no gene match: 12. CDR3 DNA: TGCAGTGCTTCGGCCCCCCGACTAGCGGCTAGCACAGATACGCAGTATTTT. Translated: CSASAPRLAASTDTQYF.

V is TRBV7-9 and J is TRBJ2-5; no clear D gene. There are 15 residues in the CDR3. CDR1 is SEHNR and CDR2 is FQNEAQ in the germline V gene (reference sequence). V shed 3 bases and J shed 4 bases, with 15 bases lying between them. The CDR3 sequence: CASSFARSLGETQYF. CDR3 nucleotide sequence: TGTGCCAGCAGCTTCGCGAGGAGTCTGGGAGAGACCCAGTACTTC.

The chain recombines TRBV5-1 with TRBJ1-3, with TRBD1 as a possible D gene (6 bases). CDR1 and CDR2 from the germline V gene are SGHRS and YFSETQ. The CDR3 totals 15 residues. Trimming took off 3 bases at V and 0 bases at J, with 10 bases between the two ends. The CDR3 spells CASSSTGTSGNTIYF. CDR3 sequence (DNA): TGCGCCAGCAGCTCTACAGGGACCTCTGGAAACACCATATATTTT. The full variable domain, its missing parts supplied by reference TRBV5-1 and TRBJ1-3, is KAGVTQTPRYLIKTRGQQVTLSCSPISGHRSVSWYQQTPGQGLQFLFEYFSETQRNKGNFPGRFSGRQFSNSRSEMNVSTLELGDSALYLCASSSTGTSGNTIYFGEGSWLTVV.

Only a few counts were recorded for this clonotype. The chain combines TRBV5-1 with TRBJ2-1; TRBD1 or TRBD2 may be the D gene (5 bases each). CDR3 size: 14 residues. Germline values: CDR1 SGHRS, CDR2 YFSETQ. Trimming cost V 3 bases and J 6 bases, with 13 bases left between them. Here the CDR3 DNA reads TGCGCCAGCAGCTCCGGGACCAACTTCAATGAGCAGTTCTTC. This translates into CASSSGTNFNEQFF.

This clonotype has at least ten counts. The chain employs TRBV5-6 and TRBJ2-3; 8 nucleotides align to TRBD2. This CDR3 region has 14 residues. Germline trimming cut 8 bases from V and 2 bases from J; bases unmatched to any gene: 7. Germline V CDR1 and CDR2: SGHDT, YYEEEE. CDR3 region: CASTRRGVTDTQYF. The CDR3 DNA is TGTGCCAGTACTCGGCGGGGGGTCACAGATACGCAGTATTTT.

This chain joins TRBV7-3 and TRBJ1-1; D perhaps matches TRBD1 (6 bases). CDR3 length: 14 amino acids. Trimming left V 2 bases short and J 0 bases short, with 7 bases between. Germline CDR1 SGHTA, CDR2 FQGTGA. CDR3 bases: TGTGCCAGCAGCTTATACAGGGTGAACACTGAAGCTTTCTTT. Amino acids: CASSLYRVNTEAFF.

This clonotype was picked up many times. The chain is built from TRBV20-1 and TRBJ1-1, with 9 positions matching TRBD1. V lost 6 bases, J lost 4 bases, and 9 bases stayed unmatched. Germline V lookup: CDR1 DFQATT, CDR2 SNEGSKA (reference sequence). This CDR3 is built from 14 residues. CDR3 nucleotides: TGCAGTGCATCGGACAGGGGCTTTAGCACTGAAGCTTTCTTT. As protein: CSASDRGFSTEAFF.

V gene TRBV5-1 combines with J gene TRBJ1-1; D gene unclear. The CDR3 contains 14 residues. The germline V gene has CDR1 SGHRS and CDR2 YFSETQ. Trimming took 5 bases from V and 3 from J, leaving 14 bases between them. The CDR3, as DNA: TGCGCCAGCAGTTCGGTGGTCTTCGACACTGAAGCTTTCTTT. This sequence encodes CASSSVVFDTEAFF. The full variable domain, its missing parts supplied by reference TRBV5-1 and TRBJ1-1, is KAGVTQTPRYLIKTRGQQVTLSCSPISGHRSVSWYQQTPGQGLQFLFEYFSETQRNKGNFPGRFSGRQFSNSRSEMNVSTLELGDSALYLCASSSVVFDTEAFFGQGTRLTVV.

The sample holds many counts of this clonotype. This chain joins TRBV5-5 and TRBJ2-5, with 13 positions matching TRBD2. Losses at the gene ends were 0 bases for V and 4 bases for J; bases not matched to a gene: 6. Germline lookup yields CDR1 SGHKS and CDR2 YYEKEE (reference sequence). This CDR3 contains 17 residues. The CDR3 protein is CASSLDTSGRGRETQYF. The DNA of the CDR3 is TGTGCCAGCAGCTTGGATACTAGCGGGAGGGGTAGAGAGACCCAGTACTTC. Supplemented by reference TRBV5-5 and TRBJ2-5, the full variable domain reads DAGVTQSPTHLIKTRGQQVTLRCSPISGHKSVSWYQQVLGQGPQFIFQYYEKEERGRGNFPDRFSARQFPNYSSELNVNALLLGDSALYLCASSLDTSGRGRETQYFGPGTRLLVL.

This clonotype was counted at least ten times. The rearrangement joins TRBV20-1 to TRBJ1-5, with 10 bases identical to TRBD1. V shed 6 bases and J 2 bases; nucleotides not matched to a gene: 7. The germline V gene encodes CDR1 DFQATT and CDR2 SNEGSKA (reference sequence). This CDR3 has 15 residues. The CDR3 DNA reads TGCAGTGCCAGACAGGGGGCTGACGGCAATCAGCCCCAGCATTTT. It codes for CSARQGADGNQPQHF.

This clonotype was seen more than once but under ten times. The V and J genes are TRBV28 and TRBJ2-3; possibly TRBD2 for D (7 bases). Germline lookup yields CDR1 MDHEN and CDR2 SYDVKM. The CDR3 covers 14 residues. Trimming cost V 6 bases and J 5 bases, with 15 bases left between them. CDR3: CASSRGAGVDTQYF. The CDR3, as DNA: TGTGCCAGCAGCCGGGGGGCTGGAGTAGATACGCAGTATTTT.

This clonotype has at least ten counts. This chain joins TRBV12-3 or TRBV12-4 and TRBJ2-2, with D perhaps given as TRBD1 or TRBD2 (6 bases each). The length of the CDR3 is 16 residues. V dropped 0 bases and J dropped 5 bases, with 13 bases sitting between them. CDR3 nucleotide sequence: TGTGCCAGCAGTTTAGCGGGGGGCTTTGGGACCGGGGAGCTGTTTTTT. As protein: CASSLAGGFGTGELFF.

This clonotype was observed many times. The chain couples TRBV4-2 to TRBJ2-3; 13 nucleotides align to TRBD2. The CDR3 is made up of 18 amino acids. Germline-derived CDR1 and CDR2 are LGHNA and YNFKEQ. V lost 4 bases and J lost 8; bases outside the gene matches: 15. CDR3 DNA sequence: TGTGCCAGCAGCCCGCCTTACCCCGGACTAGCGGGAGACGGTACGCAGTATTTT. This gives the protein CASSPPYPGLAGDGTQYF.

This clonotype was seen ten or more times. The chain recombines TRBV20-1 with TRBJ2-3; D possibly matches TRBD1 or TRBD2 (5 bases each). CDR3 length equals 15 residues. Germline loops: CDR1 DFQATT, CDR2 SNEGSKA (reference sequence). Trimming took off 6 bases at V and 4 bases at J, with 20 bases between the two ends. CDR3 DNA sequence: TGCAGTGCCACAGACCCGCGAGGGGTGTCAGATACGCAGTATTTT. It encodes CSATDPRGVSDTQYF.

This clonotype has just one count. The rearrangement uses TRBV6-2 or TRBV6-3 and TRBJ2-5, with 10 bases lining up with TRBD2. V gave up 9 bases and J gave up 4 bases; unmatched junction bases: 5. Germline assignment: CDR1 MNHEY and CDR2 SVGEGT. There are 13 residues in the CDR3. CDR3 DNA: TGTGCCAGTTTTAGCGGGGGGAGAGAGACCCAGTACTTC. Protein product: CASFSGGRETQYF.

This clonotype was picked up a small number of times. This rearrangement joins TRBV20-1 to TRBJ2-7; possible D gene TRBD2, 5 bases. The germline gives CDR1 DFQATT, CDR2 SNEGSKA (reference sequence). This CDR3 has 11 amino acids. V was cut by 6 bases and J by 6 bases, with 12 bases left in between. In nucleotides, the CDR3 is TGCAGTGCCCCGAGAGGGCTCGAGCAGTACTTC. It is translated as CSAPRGLEQYF.

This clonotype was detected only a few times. The CDR3 coding sequence is TGTGCCAGCAGCCCGCTCGGGACGGAGTATGGCTACACCTTC. Amino acids: CASSPLGTEYGYTF. The chain combines TRBV5-6 with TRBJ1-2; D perhaps matches TRBD1 (5 bases). The CDR3 loop spans 14 amino acids. Between the trimmed V and J ends, which lost 4 bases and 5 bases, there was a span of 15 bases. Germline lookup yields CDR1 SGHDT and CDR2 YYEEEE.

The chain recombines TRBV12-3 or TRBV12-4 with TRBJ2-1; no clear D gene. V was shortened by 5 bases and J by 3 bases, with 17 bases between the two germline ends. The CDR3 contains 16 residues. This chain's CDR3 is CASSPYGRPLYNEQFF. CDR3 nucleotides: TGTGCCAGCAGTCCCTACGGACGACCTCTCTACAATGAGCAGTTCTTC.

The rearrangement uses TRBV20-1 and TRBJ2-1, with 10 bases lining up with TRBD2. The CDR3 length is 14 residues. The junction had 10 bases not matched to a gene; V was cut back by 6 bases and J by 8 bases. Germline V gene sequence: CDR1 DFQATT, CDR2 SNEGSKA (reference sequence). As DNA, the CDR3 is TGCAGTGCCCCCCCCAGCGGGAGGGTGGATGAGCAGTTCTTC. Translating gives CSAPPSGRVDEQFF.

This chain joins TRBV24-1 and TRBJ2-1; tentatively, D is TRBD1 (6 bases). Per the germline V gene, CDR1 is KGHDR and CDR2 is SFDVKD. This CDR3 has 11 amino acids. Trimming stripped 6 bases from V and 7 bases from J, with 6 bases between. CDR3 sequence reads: CATSRGNEQFF. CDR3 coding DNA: TGTGCCACCAGTAGGGGGAATGAGCAGTTCTTC.

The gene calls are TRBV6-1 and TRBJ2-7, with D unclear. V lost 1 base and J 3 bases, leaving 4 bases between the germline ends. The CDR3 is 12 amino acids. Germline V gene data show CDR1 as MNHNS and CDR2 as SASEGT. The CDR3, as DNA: TGTGCCAGCAGTGAAGACCACTACGAGCAGTACTTC. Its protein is CASSEDHYEQYF.

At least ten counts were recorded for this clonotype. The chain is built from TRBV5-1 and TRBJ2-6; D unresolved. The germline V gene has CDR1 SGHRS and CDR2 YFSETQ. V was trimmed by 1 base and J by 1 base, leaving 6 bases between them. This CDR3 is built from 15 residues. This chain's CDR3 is CASSLLGSGANVLTF. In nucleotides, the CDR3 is TGCGCCAGCAGCTTGTTAGGTTCTGGGGCCAACGTCCTGACTTTC.

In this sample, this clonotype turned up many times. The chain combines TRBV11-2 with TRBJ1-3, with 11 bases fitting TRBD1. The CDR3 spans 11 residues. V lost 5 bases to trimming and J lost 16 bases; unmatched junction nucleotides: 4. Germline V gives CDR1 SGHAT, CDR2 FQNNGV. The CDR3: CASSIRDRGYF. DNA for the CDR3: TGTGCCAGCAGCATCCGGGACAGGGGGTATTTT.

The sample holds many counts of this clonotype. CDR3 coding DNA: TGTGCCACCAGTGATTCTCTGGACAGCTTTAATGAAAAACTGTTTTTT. It specifies CATSDSLDSFNEKLFF. The V and J genes are TRBV24-1 and TRBJ1-4; TRBD1 might be the D (6 bases). This CDR3 comprises 16 residues. The V gene's germline CDR1 is KGHDR and CDR2 SFDVKD. Trimming cost V 2 bases and J 4 bases, with 13 bases left between them.

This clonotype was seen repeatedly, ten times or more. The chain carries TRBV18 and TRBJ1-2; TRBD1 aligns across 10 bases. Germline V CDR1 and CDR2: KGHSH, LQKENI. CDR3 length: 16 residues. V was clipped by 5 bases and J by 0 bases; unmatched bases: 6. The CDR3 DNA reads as TGTGCCAGCTCATCGGGACAGGGGAGGACTAACTATGGCTACACCTTC. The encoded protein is CASSSGQGRTNYGYTF.